This note documents a single T cell receptor beta chain sequence. Trimming took 5 bases from V and 2 from J, leaving 13 bases between them. Germline V lookup: CDR1 MNHEY, CDR2 SVGAGI. This CDR3 has 14 residues. The data derive from a study of blood T cell repertoires in COVID-19. In the original processing: Quantification of nucleated cells was approximated via reference gene primer amplification. This table comes from immunoSEQ multiplex PCR, and its TCRdb copy is limited to in-frame clones, with some not included. V, J and clone size derive from that table, while D and trimming were established from the DNA sequence. The sample shows roughly 300,000 clones, about 88% of them seen only once. Self-reported history from a screening survey and questionnaire set each donor's cohort.

The rearrangement links TRBV6-5 to TRBJ2-7; D perhaps matches TRBD1 (6 bases). The clonotype originates from a woman in her 30s who had recovered from COVID-19. Sequencing used PBMCs or T cells enriched from blood (not recorded which). The CDR3 is CASSNRDRTYEQYF. CDR3 bases: TGTGCCAGCAGTAACAGGGACCGCACCTACGAGCAGTACTTC.